This T cell receptor (beta chain) was documented in a study of blood T cell repertoires in COVID-19 (dated by TCRdb to 2019 to 2021). About the study as a whole: Samples covering the acute and convalescent phases of COVID-19 were provided by collaborators in the United States, Italy and Spain. The prospective study material was composed of cDNA or gDNA derived from T cells, B-cell-depleted T cells, or PBMCs. The repertoires were released in a freely available public database meant as a resource for research on the immune response to SARS-CoV-2. Where HLA class I and class II types were available, the types were taken from metadata supplied by the sample provider, not from assay-based typing. Samples came from the ongoing ImmuneRACE study (first 160 participants) plus 1,254 subjects from 6 global collaborators. Sample metadata almost always included a de-identified subject ID, COVID-19 status, age in years and sex. Subjects who had been exposed to COVID-19, were actively infected with it, or had recovered from it provided the deeply sampled blood TCRbeta repertoires that made up the dataset.

As encoded in the germline V gene, CDR1 is SNHLY while CDR2 is FYNNEI. From cysteine to phenylalanine, the CDR3 is 14 amino acids long. The entry retains the CDR3 DNA only, 42 bases that are in frame from base 1. The V end loses 6 bases and the J end loses 1 base, and a stretch of 12 bases separates them. TCRbeta CDR3 regions were amplified from genomic DNA using the immunoSEQ Assay, a bias-controlled multiplex PCR. On the authors' methods: Within the assay, amplification of reference gene primers was used to estimate how many nucleated cells each sample contained. To quantify the absolute abundance of each unique TCRbeta CDR3 rearrangement, sequence reads were collapsed and filtered. Productive Simpson clonality was computed per sample as the square root of Simpson's diversity index over productive rearrangements. Imported from immuneACCESS, the table was reduced by TCRdb to in-frame sequences with V and J called. These copies leave out some clones; in studies compared against another copy, an unresolved V gene accounts for under half, and the cause of the remainder is not known. V, J and clone size were drawn from that table, and D and trimming were deduced from the DNA. For this sample the table gives about 120,000 clones, of which around nine tenths were detected only once. Over 10% of the sample rests with the top ten.

Summary of the overall study and its limitations: How much clinical and demographic metadata was included differed by source and by participant, and the metadata was provided uncurated.

About this clone itself: Its antigen is not yet known. Base qualities are missing; no much larger clone stands one base away.

One collaborating source in Seattle enrolled patients while the patients were actively infected and followed the patients over time throughout the course of disease. Whole blood was collected in K2EDTA tubes by collaborating institutions according to the institutions' own protocols. For TCRbeta analysis, collaborators shipped samples as frozen whole blood, isolated PBMCs, or DNA extracted from either of those sample types. Sequenced input: peripheral blood. The TCR originated in a woman in her seventies with COVID-19, enrolled during active disease. The rearranged segments are TRBV2 and TRBJ1-2; TRBD1 is a weak D gene call, 6 bases matching. The CDR3 protein: CASRDRGSNYGYTF. The base sequence is TGTGCCAGCAGGGACAGAGGAAGTAACTATGGCTACACCTTC.